Presented here are 29 T cell receptor beta chains from one specimen sequenced in a study of T cells after posttransplantation cyclophosphamide. The repertoire was sequenced with immunoSEQ multiplex PCR; TCRdb's copy has only in-frame clones and lacks some. The sample is made up of around 26,000 clones, none counted only once. The specimen was PBMCs. The receptor source for this set is a woman aged 50 to 65 in good health, CMV-negative, and a related stem cell transplant donor.

This clone was detected ten times or more. This rearrangement joins TRBV5-1 to TRBJ1-4; TRBD1 might be the D (5 bases). Germline V CDR1 and CDR2: SGHRS, YFSETQ. Trimming pared 4 bases from V and 4 bases from J, leaving 14 bases between. CDR3 length: 15 residues. The CDR3 loop reads CASSPGPGDNEKLFF. The CDR3 coding sequence is TGCGCCAGCAGCCCGGGGCCGGGAGATAATGAAAAACTGTTTTTT.

This clone was seen at least ten times. CDR3 sequence: CASSHQLAGGTDTQYF. The CDR3 DNA reads as TGTGCCAGCAGCCATCAACTAGCGGGAGGTACAGATACGCAGTATTTT. The chain employs TRBV4-2 and TRBJ2-3; TRBD2 agrees at 12 bases. The CDR3 is made up of 16 amino acids. Germline V CDR1 and CDR2: LGHNA, YNFKEQ. Trimming at V came to 3 bases and at J to 3 bases, leaving 4 bases not matched to a gene.

In this sample, this clone turned up many times. This chain connects TRBV5-6 to TRBJ2-7; the D gene is possibly TRBD2 (5 bases). Trimming removed 0 bases from V and 7 bases from J, with 11 bases in between. The germline CDR1 and CDR2 sequences are SGHDT and YYEEEE. This CDR3 is built from 13 residues. Written as DNA, the CDR3 is TGTGCCAGCAGCTTGGGTCGGACGGGGGAGCAGTACTTC. This encodes CASSLGRTGEQYF.

This clone appeared many times. The genes are TRBV29-1 and TRBJ2-3, with D possibly being TRBD2 (6 bases). The V end lost 2 bases, the J end lost 1 base, and 7 bases lay between the germline ends. The CDR3 length is 13 residues. CDR1 is SQVTM, CDR2 ANQGSEA, per germline. The CDR3 reads CSVESSGTDTQYF. CDR3 DNA sequence: TGCAGCGTTGAATCTAGCGGCACAGATACGCAGTATTTT.

In its sample, this clone was seen many times. The V and J genes are TRBV27 and TRBJ2-7; 9 positions agree with TRBD2. Per the germline V gene, CDR1 is MNHEY and CDR2 is SMNVEV (reference sequence). The CDR3 contains 16 residues. The V segment lost 3 bases and the J segment 3 bases; nucleotides outside the gene matches: 9. The chain's CDR3 is CASSLISGAGGYEQYF. The CDR3 DNA is TGTGCCAGCAGTTTGATCTCCGGAGCGGGGGGCTACGAGCAGTACTTC.

This clone has at least ten counts. The J gene is TRBJ2-3, the V gene TRBV29-1; D gene ambiguous. The CDR3 is made up of 12 amino acids. V gave up 3 bases and J gave up 6 bases, with 10 bases separating them. Per the germline V gene, CDR1 is SQVTM and CDR2 is ANQGSEA. The CDR3 DNA follows: TGCAGCGTTGATATGGGCTGGGATACGCAGTATTTT. Its translation is CSVDMGWDTQYF.

At least ten counts were recorded for this clone. The rearrangement uses TRBV7-8 and TRBJ1-4; 8 nucleotides agree with TRBD1. Germline V gene lookup returns CDR1 SGHVS and CDR2 FQNEAQ. V shed 0 bases and J 8 bases; nucleotides not matched to a gene: 5. The CDR3 has 15 amino acids. The CDR3: CASSLAERTGEKLFF. CDR3 nucleotide sequence: TGTGCCAGCAGCTTAGCCGAAAGGACAGGGGAAAAACTGTTTTTT. The whole variable domain, filled in from reference TRBV7-8 and TRBJ1-4, reads GAGVSQSPRYKVAKRGQDVALRCDPISGHVSLFWYQQALGQGPEFLTYFQNEAQLDKSGLPSDRFFAERPEGSVSTLKIQRTQQEDSAVYLCASSLAERTGEKLFFGSGTQLSVL.

This clone was counted ten times or more. J is TRBJ2-5 and V is TRBV5-6; D may be TRBD2 (5 bases). Germline CDR1 and CDR2: SGHDT and YYEEEE. Between the trimmed V and J ends, which lost 0 bases and 4 bases, there was a span of 7 bases. The CDR3 consists of 13 residues. For the CDR3, the DNA is TGTGCCAGCAGCTTGGCGGGGAGAGAGACCCAGTACTTC. Protein product: CASSLAGRETQYF.

This clone was seen repeatedly, ten times or more. The V call is TRBV5-1, the J call TRBJ1-2; perhaps TRBD1 as D (5 bases). Germline assignment: CDR1 SGHRS and CDR2 YFSETQ. V was shortened by 3 bases and J by 8 bases, with 14 bases between the two germline ends. This CDR3 is built from 13 residues. Written as DNA, the CDR3 is TGCGCCAGCAGCTCCCCGGGCCAGGGAGGCTACACCTTC. Its translation is CASSSPGQGGYTF.

Many counts were recorded for this clone. This chain links TRBV2 with TRBJ2-3; 10 bases fit TRBD1. V was clipped by 4 bases and J by 4 bases; unmatched bases: 5. CDR1 is SNHLY, CDR2 FYNNEI, per germline. This CDR3 is 15 amino acids long. The CDR3 sequence is CASSGLGQGADTQYF. The CDR3 DNA is TGTGCCAGCAGTGGTTTAGGACAGGGGGCAGATACGCAGTATTTT.

This clone occurred many times. The chain combines TRBV7-2 with TRBJ2-3; D unclear. The CDR3 sequence is 11 residues long. CDR1 and CDR2 from the germline V gene are SGHTA and FQGNSA. The V and J ends lost 1 base and 9 bases respectively, with 5 bases between them. In nucleotides, the CDR3 is TGTGCCAGCAGCTTAGTTAGCACGCAGTATTTT. This codes for CASSLVSTQYF. The whole variable domain, filled in from reference TRBV7-2 and TRBJ2-3, reads GAGVSQSPSNKVTEKGKDVELRCDPISGHTALYWYRQSLGQGLEFLIYFQGNSAPDKSGLPSDRFSAERTGGSVSTLTIQRTQQEDSAVYLCASSLVSTQYFGPGTRLTVL.

In this sample, this clone turned up many times. CDR3 coding DNA: TGCGCCAGCAGCTTGGCGGGGGATAGCACAGATACGCAGTATTTT. Its protein is CASSLAGDSTDTQYF. The chain carries TRBV5-1 and TRBJ2-3, with D possibly being TRBD2 (6 bases). Looked up from germline, CDR1 is SGHRS and CDR2 is YFSETQ. This CDR3 is built from 15 residues. V lost 0 bases and J 0 bases, leaving 8 bases between the germline ends.

In this sample, this clone turned up many times. V gene TRBV7-9 combines with J gene TRBJ2-7, with a tentative D call TRBD1 (6 bases). V shed 9 bases and J shed 6 bases, with 12 bases lying between them. This CDR3 is built from 11 residues. CDR1 is SEHNR and CDR2 is FQNEAQ in the germline V gene (reference sequence). The CDR3, as DNA: TGTGCCAGATCACAGGGTTTCGAGCAGTACTTC. Its translation: CARSQGFEQYF.

This clone was detected ten times or more. J is TRBJ1-1 and V is TRBV5-1; 7 nucleotides line up with TRBD1. Germline-derived CDR1 and CDR2 are SGHRS and YFSETQ. The CDR3 totals 16 residues. Trimming at V came to 0 bases and at J to 2 bases, leaving 7 bases not matched to a gene. CDR3: CASSLARQGGNTEAFF. CDR3 sequence (DNA): TGCGCCAGCAGCTTGGCCCGTCAGGGGGGTAACACTGAAGCTTTCTTT.

Ten or more counts support this clone. V gene TRBV6-5 combines with J gene TRBJ2-7, with TRBD1 identical over 9 bases. Germline assignment: CDR1 MNHEY and CDR2 SVGAGI. CDR3 length: 15 residues. The V and J ends lost 3 bases and 3 bases, in that order; junction bases with no gene match: 6. In nucleotides, the CDR3 is TGTGCCAGCAGTTATGGCACAGGGGGCTTCTACGAGCAGTACTTC. Residues: CASSYGTGGFYEQYF.

This clone was seen ten or more times. V usage is TRBV5-1 and J usage is TRBJ2-1; 8 bases map to TRBD2. V was pared by 0 bases and J by 3 bases, with 8 bases of the junction left unmatched. The CDR3 runs 17 residues. Germline values: CDR1 SGHRS, CDR2 YFSETQ. CDR3 loop: CASSLDPKAGVYNEQFF. The DNA for the CDR3 is TGCGCCAGCAGCTTGGATCCTAAAGCGGGAGTCTACAATGAGCAGTTCTTC.

Ten or more counts support this clone. The chain couples TRBV25-1 to TRBJ2-7; perhaps TRBD1 as D (6 bases). Per germline, CDR1 MGHDK and CDR2 SYGVNS. The V end lost 3 bases, the J end lost 0 bases, and 12 bases lay between the germline ends. The CDR3 is 15 amino acids. The CDR3 sequence: CASSDPRGFSYEQYF. As DNA, the CDR3 is TGTGCCAGCAGTGACCCCAGGGGATTCTCCTACGAGCAGTACTTC.

This clone was observed many times. CDR3 sequence reads: CASRGLAGLAGELFF. CDR3 DNA sequence: TGTGCCAGCAGGGGACTAGCGGGACTTGCCGGGGAGCTGTTTTTT. The chain uses TRBV5-5 and TRBJ2-2, with 13 bases matching TRBD2. J gave up 6 bases and V 5 bases, and 4 bases lay outside the gene matches. The CDR3 spans 15 residues. Germline V gene lookup returns CDR1 SGHKS and CDR2 YYEKEE (reference sequence).

This clone was counted many times. This chain's CDR3 is CASSIDPLGGEGTDTQYF. CDR3 DNA sequence: TGTGCCAGTAGTATAGACCCTTTGGGGGGAGAGGGCACAGATACGCAGTATTTT. This chain joins TRBV19 and TRBJ2-3; the D gene is possibly TRBD2 (6 bases). V was clipped by 0 bases and J by 1 base, with 17 bases between them. The CDR3 has 18 residues. From germline, CDR1 is LNHDA and CDR2 SQIVND (reference sequence).

This clone has at least ten counts. The rearrangement joins TRBV7-9 to TRBJ1-6; 7 bases agree with TRBD1. Germline V gives CDR1 SEHNR, CDR2 FQNEAQ (reference sequence). With 0 bases clipped from V and 9 bases from J, the junction kept 5 bases outside the gene matches. The length of the CDR3 is 15 residues. The CDR3 here is CASSLAGDSVSPLHF. Written as DNA, the CDR3 is TGTGCCAGCAGCTTAGCAGGGGACAGTGTTTCACCCCTCCACTTT.

This clone was found many times. The V gene is TRBV2, the J gene TRBJ1-3; D may be TRBD1 (5 bases). The CDR3 extends over 15 amino acids. V was trimmed by 0 bases and J by 7 bases, leaving 13 bases between them. Germline loops: CDR1 SNHLY, CDR2 FYNNEI. The DNA for the CDR3 is TGTGCCAGCAGTGAAGCGGTTCCCAGGGATAACACCATATATTTT. Translated: CASSEAVPRDNTIYF.

This clone has at least ten counts. This chain joins TRBV18 and TRBJ1-4; D unclear. V lost 4 bases to trimming and J lost 0 bases, with 12 bases between them. Germline values: CDR1 KGHSH, CDR2 LQKENI. The CDR3 length is 16 residues. CDR3 region: CASSHTGDSTNEKLFF. The CDR3 DNA follows: TGTGCCAGCTCACATACGGGAGATTCAACTAATGAAAAACTGTTTTTT. Full variable domain (missing parts from reference TRBV18 and TRBJ1-4): NAGVMQNPRHLVRRRGQEARLRCSPMKGHSHVYWYRQLPEEGLKFMVYLQKENIIDESGMPKERFSAEFPKEGPSILRIQQVVRGDSAAYFCASSHTGDSTNEKLFFGSGTQLSVL.

This clone has ten or more counts. The V and J genes are TRBV7-8 and TRBJ1-4; D remains unclear. The germline V gene encodes CDR1 SGHVS and CDR2 FQNEAQ. V was shortened by 4 bases and J by 8 bases, with 14 bases between the two germline ends. This CDR3 region has 14 residues. The CDR3 nucleotides read TGTGCCAGCAGCTCGCTTGGGCAGGTAGAAAAACTGTTTTTT. Translation: CASSSLGQVEKLFF.

The table lists this clone with a few counts. The chain joins TRBV7-2 to TRBJ1-6; TRBD1 is a possible D gene (5 bases). The CDR3 length is 17 residues. Germline V lookup: CDR1 SGHTA, CDR2 FQGNSA. V was trimmed by 5 bases and J by 0 bases, leaving 14 bases between them. CDR3 DNA sequence: TGTGCCAGCAGCCCCAGGGCAGGACGCTCCTATAATTCACCCCTCCACTTT. Amino acid sequence: CASSPRAGRSYNSPLHF.

Ten or more counts support this clone. The CDR3 DNA sequence: TGTGCCAGCAGTTTTATCAGGACCTACAATGAGCAGTTCTTC. This encodes CASSFIRTYNEQFF. The V gene is TRBV27, the J gene TRBJ2-1; D is undetermined. From germline, CDR1 is MNHEY and CDR2 SMNVEV (reference sequence). The V end was cut by 3 bases, the J end by 2 bases, with 8 bases between. The CDR3 extends over 14 amino acids.

This clone has ten or more counts. The V gene is TRBV25-1, the J gene TRBJ2-2; D is possibly TRBD2 (6 bases). The CDR3 runs to 15 residues. Per germline, CDR1 MGHDK and CDR2 SYGVNS. V was cut by 6 bases and J by 1 base, with 12 bases left in between. CDR3 DNA sequence: TGTGCCAGCAGATACTCGGGGGTGAACACCGGGGAGCTGTTTTTT. This translates into CASRYSGVNTGELFF.

This clone was seen ten or more times. One junction end disagrees with the germline gene, perhaps due to a read error. This chain connects TRBV6-5 to TRBJ2-7; possibly TRBD1 for D (6 bases). CDR1 is MNHEY and CDR2 is SVGAGI in the germline V gene. This CDR3 is 14 amino acids long. Here the CDR3 reads CASSNSGTSGEQYF. CDR3 coding DNA: TGTGCCAGCAGTAACTCCGGGACAAGCGGCGAGCAGTACTTC.

At least ten counts were recorded for this clone. This chain uses TRBV28 with TRBJ1-5; 7 bases map to TRBD1. V shed 4 bases, J shed 6 bases, and the junction held 6 bases outside the gene matches. CDR1 is MDHEN, CDR2 SYDVKM, per germline. The CDR3 sequence is 14 residues long. DNA of the CDR3: TGTGCCAGCAGTTCACAGGGGTTAGGTCAGCCCCAGCATTTT. This gives the protein CASSSQGLGQPQHF.

This clone has at least ten counts. The chain has TRBV5-5 and TRBJ1-6; D ambiguous. Trimming shortened V by 3 bases and J by 9 bases, and 13 bases separated the two germline ends. Germline assignment: CDR1 SGHKS and CDR2 YYEKEE (reference sequence). The CDR3 sequence is 14 residues long. The chain's CDR3 is CASSSPVPGSPLHF. In nucleotides, the CDR3 is TGTGCCAGCAGCTCACCGGTCCCCGGTTCACCCCTCCACTTT.